This is a list of T cell receptor beta chains from one sample in a study of OX40 agonist ivuxolimab in advanced cancers. Method: immunoSEQ multiplex PCR; TCRdb's copy keeps in-frame clones and lacks some. The sample has about 32,000 clones, roughly 90% seen once. The input for sequencing was CD4+ or CD8+ T cells sorted from blood, taken in a trial of the OX40 agonist ivuxolimab. Every receptor here comes from an adult with an advanced solid tumor such as melanoma, head and neck, liver or kidney cancer. Each CDR3 is given with its conserved first and last residue. The D gene is left open where the match is weak. Rows give clone size only sometimes, using once, few, many, or a class for an expanded clone.

D gene,J gene,V gene,clone size,CDR3 protein,CDR3 DNA
-,TRBJ1-1,TRBV7-6,-,CASSLRDGTEAFF,TGTGCCAGCAGCTTACGGGACGGCACTGAAGCTTTCTTT
-,TRBJ2-7,TRBV27,-,CASSFSGPPAYEQYF,TGTGCCAGCAGTTTTTCCGGACCACCTGCCTACGAGCAGTACTTC
-,TRBJ1-1,TRBV27,-,CASNRGGVNTEAFF,TGTGCCAGCAACCGTGGAGGGGTGAACACTGAAGCTTTCTTT
-,TRBJ2-3,TRBV6-4,-,CASSDSRRGPTDTQYF,TGTGCCAGCAGTGACTCCCGTCGGGGCCCCACAGATACGCAGTATTTT
-,TRBJ2-7,TRBV6-5,-,CASSWRGGGYEQYF,TGTGCCAGCAGTTGGAGGGGGGGAGGGTACGAGCAGTACTTC
TRBD1,TRBJ1-6,TRBV19,-,CASSISPGQGSPLHF,TGTGCCAGTAGTATATCCCCGGGACAGGGATCACCCCTCCACTTT
-,TRBJ2-7,TRBV27,-,CASSLAGRNYEQYF,TGTGCCAGCAGTTTAGCGGGAAGGAACTACGAGCAGTACTTC
TRBD1,TRBJ2-2,TRBV9,once,CASRTGTGTGELFF,TGTGCCAGCAGGACCGGGACAGGGACTGGGGAGCTGTTTTTT
-,TRBJ2-5,TRBV7-2,-,CASSSHAAGWETQYF,TGTGCCAGCAGCTCCCATGCCGCAGGATGGGAGACCCAGTACTTC
TRBD1,TRBJ2-7,TRBV6-1,-,CASSEGRTGTYEQYF,TGTGCCAGCAGTGAAGGGAGGACAGGGACCTACGAGCAGTACTTC
TRBD1,TRBJ1-2,TRBV7-9,-,CASSPDRVFYGYTF,TGTGCCAGCAGCCCGGACAGGGTATTCTATGGCTACACCTTC
-,TRBJ2-2,TRBV6-6,-,CASTGDLNTGELFF,TGTGCCAGCACTGGGGATCTAAACACCGGGGAGCTGTTTTTT
TRBD1,TRBJ1-1,TRBV5-1,-,CASSSPGQGNTEAFF,TGCGCCAGCAGTTCCCCGGGACAGGGGAACACTGAAGCTTTCTTT
-,TRBJ1-2,TRBV15,few,CATSTGTGSYGYTF,TGTGCCACCAGCACGGGGACGGGGAGTTATGGCTACACCTTC
-,TRBJ2-3,TRBV25-1,-,CASSDQTGPSTDTQYF,TGTGCCAGCAGTGACCAGACAGGACCTAGCACAGATACGCAGTATTTT
TRBD1,TRBJ2-7,TRBV28,-,CASWPQGQGAGEQYF,TGTGCCAGCTGGCCCCAGGGTCAGGGGGCAGGCGAGCAGTACTTC
-,TRBJ2-4,TRBV7-2,-,CASSPPGQLAKNIQYF,TGTGCCAGCAGCCCTCCAGGACAGCTAGCCAAAAACATTCAGTACTTC
-,TRBJ2-1,TRBV7-9,-,CASSHSRDTFWNEQFF,TGTGCCAGCAGCCACTCCCGGGACACCTTTTGGAATGAGCAGTTCTTC
TRBD1,TRBJ2-7,TRBV16,-,CASSPGTVAEQYF,TGTGCCAGCAGCCCGGGGACAGTGGCTGAGCAGTACTTC
TRBD1,TRBJ2-5,TRBV25-1,-,CASSDWGQKETQYF,TGTGCCAGCAGTGATTGGGGACAGAAAGAGACCCAGTACTTC
-,TRBJ1-1,TRBV5-8,-,CASSLVGRTEAFF,TGTGCCAGCAGCTTAGTCGGGCGGACTGAAGCTTTCTTT
TRBD1,TRBJ2-3,TRBV28,-,CASSSHGTGSTDTQYF,TGTGCCAGCAGCTCCCACGGGACAGGAAGCACAGATACGCAGTATTTT
-,TRBJ2-7,TRBV7-9,-,CASSNGLTSYEQYF,TGTGCCAGCAGCAATGGACTTACCTCCTACGAGCAGTACTTC
-,TRBJ1-1,TRBV10-3,-,CAISEELTSEAFF,TGTGCCATCAGTGAGGAACTTACAAGTGAAGCTTTCTTT
-,TRBJ1-6,TRBV28,-,CASSPQLTNSPLHF,TGTGCCAGCAGTCCACAGCTCACTAATTCACCCCTCCACTTT
-,TRBJ2-5,TRBV5-4,-,CASSPGAQGPYQETQYF,TGTGCCAGCAGCCCGGGTGCCCAGGGTCCGTACCAAGAGACCCAGTACTTC
-,TRBJ2-7,TRBV2,-,CASRTGYHEQYF,TGTGCCAGCAGAACAGGGTACCACGAGCAGTACTTC
-,TRBJ2-1,TRBV4-1,-,CASSQDQLYNEQFF,TGCGCCAGCAGCCAAGACCAGTTATACAATGAGCAGTTCTTC
TRBD2,TRBJ2-4,TRBV25-1,-,CASSGIKAGTSGQNIQYF,TGTGCCAGCAGTGGCATAAAGGCCGGGACTAGCGGCCAAAACATTCAGTACTTC
TRBD2,TRBJ2-3,TRBV14,-,CASSGTSGISDTQYF,TGTGCCAGCAGCGGGACTAGCGGGATATCGGATACGCAGTATTTT
-,TRBJ1-5,TRBV4-2,-,CASSQDEGQVQPQHF,TGTGCCAGCAGCCAAGATGAAGGGCAGGTTCAGCCCCAGCATTTT
TRBD2,TRBJ2-7,TRBV6-5,once,CASSSLAGGPSYEQYF,TGTGCCAGCAGTTCGTTAGCGGGGGGTCCCTCCTACGAGCAGTACTTC
-,TRBJ2-1,TRBV27,-,CASSLTRVNEQFF,TGTGCCAGCAGTCTGACTAGGGTGAATGAGCAGTTCTTC
-,TRBJ2-5,TRBV29-1,-,CSVMGGQETQYF,TGCAGCGTTATGGGGGGTCAAGAGACCCAGTACTTC
-,TRBJ1-2,TRBV27,-,CASSAGATKHGYTF,TGTGCCAGCAGTGCCGGGGCTACTAAACATGGCTACACCTTC
TRBD1,TRBJ2-1,TRBV6-1,-,CASSVGTGDYNEQFF,TGTGCCAGCAGTGTCGGGACAGGGGATTACAATGAGCAGTTCTTC
-,TRBJ2-2,TRBV5-1,-,CASSLNTGELFF,TGCGCCAGCAGCCTGAACACCGGGGAGCTGTTTTTT
-,TRBJ2-1,TRBV9,once,CASSASGLAHNEQFF,TGTGCCAGCAGCGCTTCTGGGCTAGCGCACAATGAGCAGTTCTTC
-,TRBJ1-1,TRBV28,-,CASTLSHRLNTEAFF,TGTGCCAGCACCTTGTCACATAGGTTGAACACTGAAGCTTTCTTT
TRBD1,TRBJ2-7,TRBV28,-,CASSLGQGSEQYF,TGTGCCAGCAGTTTAGGACAGGGTAGCGAGCAGTACTTC
TRBD1,TRBJ1-1,TRBV28,-,CASSFRQGTHSEAFF,TGTGCCAGCAGTTTCCGACAGGGCACCCATTCTGAAGCTTTCTTT
-,TRBJ1-2,TRBV27,-,CASSSGVNYGYTF,TGTGCCAGCAGTTCAGGGGTTAACTATGGCTACACCTTC
-,TRBJ2-1,TRBV18,-,CASSPDSSYNEQFF,TGTGCCAGCTCACCAGACTCATCCTACAATGAGCAGTTCTTC
-,TRBJ2-1,TRBV18,-,CASSPPNRGGISYNEQFF,TGTGCCAGCTCACCACCGAACAGGGGAGGAATATCCTACAATGAGCAGTTCTTC
TRBD2,TRBJ2-1,TRBV10-2,-,CASSHSGGAGEQFF,TGCGCCAGCAGCCATAGCGGGGGGGCAGGTGAGCAGTTCTTC
TRBD1,TRBJ1-1,TRBV5-1,-,CASSLGTGGTEAFF,TGCGCCAGCAGCTTGGGGACAGGGGGCACTGAAGCTTTCTTT
TRBD1,TRBJ2-1,TRBV7-3,-,CASSAGTGFLGEQFF,TGTGCCAGCAGTGCCGGGACAGGGTTCTTGGGCGAGCAGTTCTTC
-,TRBJ2-5,TRBV6-5,-,CASSYGTTSQETQYF,TGTGCCAGCAGTTACGGGACCACGAGCCAAGAGACCCAGTACTTC
-,TRBJ2-5,TRBV9,-,CASSAGWGQETQYF,TGTGCCAGCAGCGCCGGGTGGGGCCAAGAGACCCAGTACTTC
-,TRBJ2-3,TRBV9,-,CASSAGADTQYF,TGTGCCAGCAGCGCCGGGGCAGATACGCAGTATTTT
-,TRBJ1-1,TRBV6-5,-,CASSPWGPSEAFF,TGTGCCAGCAGTCCCTGGGGCCCCTCTGAAGCTTTCTTT